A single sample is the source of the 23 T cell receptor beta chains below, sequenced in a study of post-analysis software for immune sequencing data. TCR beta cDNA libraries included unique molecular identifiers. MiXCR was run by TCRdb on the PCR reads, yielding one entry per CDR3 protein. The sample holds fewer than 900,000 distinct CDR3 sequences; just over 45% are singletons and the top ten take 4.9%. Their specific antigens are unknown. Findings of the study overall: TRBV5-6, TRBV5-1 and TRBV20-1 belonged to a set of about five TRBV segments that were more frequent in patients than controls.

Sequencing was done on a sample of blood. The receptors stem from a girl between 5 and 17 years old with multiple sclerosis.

DNA of the CDR3: TGCGCCAGCAGCTTGGGGACGGGACTAGCGGGAGGTTTAGCCTACAATGAGCAGTTCTTC. This translates into CASSLGTGLAGGLAYNEQFF. The V and J genes are TRBV5-1 and TRBJ2-1, with TRBD2 identical over 15 bases. The CDR3 runs to 20 residues. V was pared by 0 bases and J by 2 bases, with 9 bases of the junction left unmatched. Germline CDR1 SGHRS, CDR2 YFSETQ.

CDR3 in DNA: TGCGCCAGCAGCTCTAAGAACACTGAAGCTTTCTTT. It is translated as CASSSKNTEAFF. The rearrangement uses TRBV5-1 and TRBJ1-1; D gene unclear. Germline assignment: CDR1 SGHRS and CDR2 YFSETQ. The V and J ends lost 3 bases and 1 base respectively, with 4 bases between them. This CDR3 has 12 amino acids.

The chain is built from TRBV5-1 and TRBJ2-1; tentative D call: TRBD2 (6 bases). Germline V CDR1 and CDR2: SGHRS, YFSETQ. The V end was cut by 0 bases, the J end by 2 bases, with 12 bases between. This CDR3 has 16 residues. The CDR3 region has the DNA TGCGCCAGCAGCTTGGAAGGCGGGGACGCCTACAATGAGCAGTTCTTC. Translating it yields CASSLEGGDAYNEQFF.

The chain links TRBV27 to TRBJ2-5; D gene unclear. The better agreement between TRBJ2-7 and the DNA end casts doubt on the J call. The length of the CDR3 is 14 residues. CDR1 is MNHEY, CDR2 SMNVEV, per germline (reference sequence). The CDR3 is CASSSSPRRNEQYF. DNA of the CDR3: TGTGCCAGCAGTTCGTCGCCTCGACGTAACGAGCAGTACTTC.

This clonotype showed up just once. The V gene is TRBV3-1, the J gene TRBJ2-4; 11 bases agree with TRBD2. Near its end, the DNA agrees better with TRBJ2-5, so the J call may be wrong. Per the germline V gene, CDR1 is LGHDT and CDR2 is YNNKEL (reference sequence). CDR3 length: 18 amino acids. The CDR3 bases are TGTGCCAGCAGCCAGGGATGGACTAGCGGGCCTTCCGCGGAGACCCAGTACTTC. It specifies CASSQGWTSGPSAETQYF.

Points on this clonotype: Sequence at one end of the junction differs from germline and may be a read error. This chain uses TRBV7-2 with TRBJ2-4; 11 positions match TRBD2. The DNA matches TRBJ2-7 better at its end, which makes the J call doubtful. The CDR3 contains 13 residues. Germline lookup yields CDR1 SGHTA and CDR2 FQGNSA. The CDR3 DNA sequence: TGTGCCAGCAGATTAGGACTAGCGGGCGAGCAGTACTTC. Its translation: CASRLGLAGEQYF.

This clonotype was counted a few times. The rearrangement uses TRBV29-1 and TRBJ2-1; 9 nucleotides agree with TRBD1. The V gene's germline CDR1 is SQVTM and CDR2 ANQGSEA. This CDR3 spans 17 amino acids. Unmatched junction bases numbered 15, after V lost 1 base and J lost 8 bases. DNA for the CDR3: TGCAGCGTTGAAGGTCCTCGGGACAGGGATTCTTTCTATGAGCAGTTCTTC. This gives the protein CSVEGPRDRDSFYEQFF.

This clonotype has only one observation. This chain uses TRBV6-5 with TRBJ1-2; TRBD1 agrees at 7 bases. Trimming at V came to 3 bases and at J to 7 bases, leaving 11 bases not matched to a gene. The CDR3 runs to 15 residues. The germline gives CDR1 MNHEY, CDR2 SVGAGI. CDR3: CASSYLLRDSFGYTF. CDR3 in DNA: TGTGCCAGCAGTTATCTCCTGAGGGACAGCTTTGGCTACACCTTC.

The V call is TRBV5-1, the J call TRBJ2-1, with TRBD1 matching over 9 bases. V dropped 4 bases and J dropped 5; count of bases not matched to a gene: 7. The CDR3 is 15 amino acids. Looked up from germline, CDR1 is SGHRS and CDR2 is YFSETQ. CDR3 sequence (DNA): TGCGCCAGCAGCCCTCCGGGACAGGGAAACAATGAGCAGTTCTTC. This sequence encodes CASSPPGQGNNEQFF.

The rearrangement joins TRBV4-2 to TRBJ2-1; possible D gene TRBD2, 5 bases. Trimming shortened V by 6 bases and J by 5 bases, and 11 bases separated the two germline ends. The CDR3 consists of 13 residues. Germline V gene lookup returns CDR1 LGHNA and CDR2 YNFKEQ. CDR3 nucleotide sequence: TGTGCCAGCAGAGGGAGTACCGACAATGAGCAGTTCTTC. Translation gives CASRGSTDNEQFF.

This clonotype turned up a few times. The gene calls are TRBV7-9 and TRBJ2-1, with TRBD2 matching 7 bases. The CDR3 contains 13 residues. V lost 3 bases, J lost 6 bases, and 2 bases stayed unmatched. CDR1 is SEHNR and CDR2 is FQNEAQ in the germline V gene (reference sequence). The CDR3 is CASSLGGINEQFF. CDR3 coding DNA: TGTGCCAGCAGCTTGGGGGGGATCAATGAGCAGTTCTTC. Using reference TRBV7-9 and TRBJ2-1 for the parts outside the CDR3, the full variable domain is DTGVSQNPRHKITKRGQNVTFRCDPISEHNRLYWYRQTLGQGPEFLTYFQNEAQLEKSRLLSDRFSAERPKGSFSTLEIQRTEQGDSAMYLCASSLGGINEQFFGPGTRLTVL.

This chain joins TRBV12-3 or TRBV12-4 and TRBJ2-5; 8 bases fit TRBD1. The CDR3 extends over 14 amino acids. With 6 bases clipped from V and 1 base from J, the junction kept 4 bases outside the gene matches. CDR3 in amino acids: CASRTGTGQETQYF. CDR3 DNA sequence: TGTGCCAGCAGGACCGGGACAGGCCAAGAGACCCAGTACTTC.

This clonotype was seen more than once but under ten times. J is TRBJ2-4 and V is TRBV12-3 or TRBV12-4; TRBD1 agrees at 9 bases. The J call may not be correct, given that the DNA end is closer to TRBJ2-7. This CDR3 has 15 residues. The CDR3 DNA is TGTGCCAGCACCAGCGCCGGGACAGGGTCCCCCGAGCAGTACTTC. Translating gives CASTSAGTGSPEQYF.

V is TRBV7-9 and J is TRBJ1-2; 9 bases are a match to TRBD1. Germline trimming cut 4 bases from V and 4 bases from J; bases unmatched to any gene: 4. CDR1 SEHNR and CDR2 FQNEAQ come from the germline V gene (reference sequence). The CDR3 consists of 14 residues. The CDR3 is CASSWTGDSYGYTF. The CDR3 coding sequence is TGTGCCAGCAGCTGGACAGGGGACTCCTATGGCTACACCTTC.

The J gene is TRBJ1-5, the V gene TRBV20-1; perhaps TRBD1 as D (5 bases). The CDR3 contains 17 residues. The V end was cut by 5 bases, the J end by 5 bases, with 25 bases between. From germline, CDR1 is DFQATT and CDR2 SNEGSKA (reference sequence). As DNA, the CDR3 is TGCAGTGCTCCCCTTTGGGGGGGTTTGGGGAGGGATCAGCCCCAGCATTTT. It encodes CSAPLWGGLGRDQPQHF.

The CDR3 DNA reads as TGTGCCAGCAGCCAAGCGACGGGAGCTAACTATGGCTACACCTTC. Protein: CASSQATGANYGYTF. The chain is built from TRBV11-2 and TRBJ1-2; D gene uncertain. Germline assignment: CDR1 SGHAT and CDR2 FQNNGV. This CDR3 is built from 15 residues. V lost 5 bases and J 0 bases, leaving 13 bases between the germline ends.

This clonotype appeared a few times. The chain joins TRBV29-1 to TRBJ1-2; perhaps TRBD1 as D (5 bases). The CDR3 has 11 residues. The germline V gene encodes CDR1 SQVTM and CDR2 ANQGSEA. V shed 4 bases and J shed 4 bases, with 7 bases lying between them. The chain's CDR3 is CSVGGTYGYTF. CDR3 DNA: TGCAGCGTTGGGGGGACCTATGGCTACACCTTC.

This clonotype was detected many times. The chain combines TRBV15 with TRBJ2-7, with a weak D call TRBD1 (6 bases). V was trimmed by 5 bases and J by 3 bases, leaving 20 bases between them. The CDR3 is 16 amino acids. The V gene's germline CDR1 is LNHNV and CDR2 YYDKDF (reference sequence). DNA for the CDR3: TGTGCCACCAGCCGCTTAGCAGGGGTTATGGGCTACGAGCAGTACTTC. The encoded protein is CATSRLAGVMGYEQYF.

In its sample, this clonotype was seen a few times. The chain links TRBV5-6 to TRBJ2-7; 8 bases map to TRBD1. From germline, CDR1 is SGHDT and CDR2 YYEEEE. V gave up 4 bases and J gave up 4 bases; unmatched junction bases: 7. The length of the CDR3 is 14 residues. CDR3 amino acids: CASSPRGQAYEQYF. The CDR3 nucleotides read TGTGCCAGCAGCCCACGGGGACAGGCTTACGAGCAGTACTTC.

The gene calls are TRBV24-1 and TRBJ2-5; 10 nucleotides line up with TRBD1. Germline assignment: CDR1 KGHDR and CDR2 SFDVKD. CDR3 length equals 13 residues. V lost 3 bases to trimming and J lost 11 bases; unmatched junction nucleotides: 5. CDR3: CATSDGGQGGQYF. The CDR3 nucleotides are TGTGCCACCAGTGATGGAGGACAGGGGGGACAGTACTTC.

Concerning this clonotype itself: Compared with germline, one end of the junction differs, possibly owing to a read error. The CDR3 region has the DNA TGCGCCAGCAGCGTACGACAGGGGGCTTGGGAAGAGACCCAGTACTTC. Encoded protein: CASSVRQGAWEETQYF. V and J are TRBV9 and TRBJ2-5; 10 positions match TRBD1. Germline values: CDR1 SGDLS, CDR2 YYNGEE. The CDR3 contains 16 residues.

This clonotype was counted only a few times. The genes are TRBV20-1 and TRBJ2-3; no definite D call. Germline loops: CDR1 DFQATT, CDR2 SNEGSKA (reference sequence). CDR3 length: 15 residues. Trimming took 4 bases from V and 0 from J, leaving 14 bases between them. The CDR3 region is CSAKYPALSTDTQYF. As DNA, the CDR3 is TGCAGTGCTAAGTATCCCGCCCTTAGCACAGATACGCAGTATTTT.

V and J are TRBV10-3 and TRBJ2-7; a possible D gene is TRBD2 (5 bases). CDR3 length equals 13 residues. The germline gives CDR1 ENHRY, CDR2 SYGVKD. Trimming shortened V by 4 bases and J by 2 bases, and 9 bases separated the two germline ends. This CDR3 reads CAISADGAYEQYF. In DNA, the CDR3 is TGTGCCATCAGTGCTGACGGGGCCTACGAGCAGTACTTC.